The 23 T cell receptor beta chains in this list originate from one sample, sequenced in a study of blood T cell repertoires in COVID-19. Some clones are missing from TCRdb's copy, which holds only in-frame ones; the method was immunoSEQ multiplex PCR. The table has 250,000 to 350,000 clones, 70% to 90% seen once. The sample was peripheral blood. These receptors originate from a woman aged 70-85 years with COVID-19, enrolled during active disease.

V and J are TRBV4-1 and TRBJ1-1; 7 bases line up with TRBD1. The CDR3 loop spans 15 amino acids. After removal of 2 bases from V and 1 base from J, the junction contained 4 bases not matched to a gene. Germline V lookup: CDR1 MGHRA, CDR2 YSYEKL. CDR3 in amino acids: CASSQPGQKNTEAFF. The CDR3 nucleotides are TGCGCCAGCAGCCAACCGGGACAGAAGAACACTGAAGCTTTCTTT.

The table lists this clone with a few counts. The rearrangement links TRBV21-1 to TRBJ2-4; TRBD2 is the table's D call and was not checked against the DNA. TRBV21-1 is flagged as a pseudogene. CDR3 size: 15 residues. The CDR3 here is CASSKKRLAKNIQYF. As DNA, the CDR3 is TGTGCCAGCAGCAAAAAGAGGTTAGCCAAAAACATTCAGTACTTC.

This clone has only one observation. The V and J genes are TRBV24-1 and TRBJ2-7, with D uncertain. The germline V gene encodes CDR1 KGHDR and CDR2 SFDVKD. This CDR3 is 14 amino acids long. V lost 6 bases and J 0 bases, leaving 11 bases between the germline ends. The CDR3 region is CATSRGRHSYEQYF. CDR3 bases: TGTGCCACCAGTAGAGGCCGTCACTCCTACGAGCAGTACTTC.

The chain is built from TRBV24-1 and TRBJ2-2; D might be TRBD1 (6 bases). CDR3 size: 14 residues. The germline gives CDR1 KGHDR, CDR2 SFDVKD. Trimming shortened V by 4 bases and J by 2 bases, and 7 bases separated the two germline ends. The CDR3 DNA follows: TGTGCCACCAGTGAACAGGGTAACACCGGGGAGCTGTTTTTT. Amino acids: CATSEQGNTGELFF.

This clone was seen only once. The CDR3, as DNA: TGTGCCAGCAGTTATACAGGAACTTCCTACGAGCAGTACTTC. This encodes CASSYTGTSYEQYF. The rearrangement joins TRBV6-5 to TRBJ2-7; the D gene is possibly TRBD1 (5 bases). The CDR3 is 14 amino acids. Deletions cut 3 bases from V and 1 base from J, with 10 bases between. Germline lookup yields CDR1 MNHEY and CDR2 SVGAGI.

CDR3 sequence reads: CASRPEASGRDEQYF. The CDR3 region has the DNA TGTGCCAGCAGGCCAGAGGCTAGCGGTAGGGACGAGCAGTACTTC. The rearrangement uses TRBV3-1 (or the pseudogene TRBV3-2) and TRBJ2-7; 7 bases agree with TRBD2. The CDR3 spans 15 residues. Germline V gene lookup returns CDR1 LGHDT and CDR2 YNNKEL (reference sequence). V gave up 6 bases and J gave up 5 bases; unmatched junction bases: 13.

The CDR3, as DNA: TGTGCCAGCAGTCTACAGGGAAGCGACTATGGCTACACCTTC. Protein: CASSLQGSDYGYTF. The chain recombines TRBV2 with TRBJ1-2; a possible D gene is TRBD1 (6 bases). V lost 5 bases to trimming and J lost 3 bases, with 13 bases between them. Germline CDR1 SNHLY, CDR2 FYNNEI. This CDR3 comprises 14 residues.

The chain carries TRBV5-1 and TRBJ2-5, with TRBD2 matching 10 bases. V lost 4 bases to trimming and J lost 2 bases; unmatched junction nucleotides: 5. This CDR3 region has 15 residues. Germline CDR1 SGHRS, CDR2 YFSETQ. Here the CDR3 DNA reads TGCGCCAGCAGCCCAATACTAGCGGGGCAAGAGACCCAGTACTTC. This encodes CASSPILAGQETQYF.

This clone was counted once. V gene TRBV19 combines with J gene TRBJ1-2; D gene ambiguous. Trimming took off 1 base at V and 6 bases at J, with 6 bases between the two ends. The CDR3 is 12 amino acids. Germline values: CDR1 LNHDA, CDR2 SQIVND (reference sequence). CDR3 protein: CASSIGANGYTF. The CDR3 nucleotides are TGTGCCAGTAGTATAGGAGCTAATGGCTACACCTTC.

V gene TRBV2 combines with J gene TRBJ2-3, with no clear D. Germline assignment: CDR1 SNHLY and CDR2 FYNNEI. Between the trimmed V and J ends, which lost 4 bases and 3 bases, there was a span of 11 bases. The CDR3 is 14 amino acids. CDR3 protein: CASSGASATDTQYF. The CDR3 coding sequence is TGTGCCAGCAGTGGTGCTAGTGCTACAGATACGCAGTATTTT. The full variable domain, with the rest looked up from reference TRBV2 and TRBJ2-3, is EPEVTQTPSHQVTQMGQEVILRCVPISNHLYFYWYRQILGQKVEFLVSFYNNEISEKSEIFDDQFSVERPDGSNFTLKIRSTKLEDSAMYFCASSGASATDTQYFGPGTRLTVL.

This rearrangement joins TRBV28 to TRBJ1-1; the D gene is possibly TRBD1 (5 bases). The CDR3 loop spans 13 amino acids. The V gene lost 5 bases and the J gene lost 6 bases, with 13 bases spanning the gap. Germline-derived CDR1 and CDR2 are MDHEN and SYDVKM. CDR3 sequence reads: CASSILGHAEAFF. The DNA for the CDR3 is TGTGCCAGCAGTATTCTAGGACACGCTGAAGCTTTCTTT. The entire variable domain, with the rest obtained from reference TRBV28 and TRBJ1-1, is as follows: DVKVTQSSRYLVKRTGEKVFLECVQDMDHENMFWYRQDPGLGLRLIYFSYDVKMKEKGDIPEGYSVSREKKERFSLILESASTNQTSMYLCASSILGHAEAFFGQGTRLTVV.

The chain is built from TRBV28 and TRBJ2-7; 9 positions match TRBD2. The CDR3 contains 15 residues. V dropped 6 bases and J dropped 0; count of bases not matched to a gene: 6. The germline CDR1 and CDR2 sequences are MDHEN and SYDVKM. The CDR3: CASSSSGVSSYEQYF. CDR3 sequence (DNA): TGTGCCAGCAGCTCTAGCGGGGTGAGCTCCTACGAGCAGTACTTC.

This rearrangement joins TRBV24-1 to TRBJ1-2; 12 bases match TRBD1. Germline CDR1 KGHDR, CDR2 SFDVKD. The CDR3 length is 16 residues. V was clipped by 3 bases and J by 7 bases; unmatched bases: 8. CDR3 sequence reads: CATSDPGTGGDRGYTF. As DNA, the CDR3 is TGTGCCACCAGTGATCCCGGGACAGGGGGCGACCGTGGCTACACCTTC.

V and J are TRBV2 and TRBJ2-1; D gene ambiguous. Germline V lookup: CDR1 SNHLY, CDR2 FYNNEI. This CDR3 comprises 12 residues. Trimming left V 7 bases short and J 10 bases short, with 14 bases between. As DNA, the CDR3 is TGTGCCAGCACCCGGCCCCCGGAGGAGCAGTTCTTC. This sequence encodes CASTRPPEEQFF.

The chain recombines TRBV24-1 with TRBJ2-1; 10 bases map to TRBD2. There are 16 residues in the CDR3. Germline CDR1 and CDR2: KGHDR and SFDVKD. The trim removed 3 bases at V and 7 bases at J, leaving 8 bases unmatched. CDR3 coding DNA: TGTGCCACCAGTGATACGAGCGGGGGGGCCTCGAATGAGCAGTTCTTC. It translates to CATSDTSGGASNEQFF.

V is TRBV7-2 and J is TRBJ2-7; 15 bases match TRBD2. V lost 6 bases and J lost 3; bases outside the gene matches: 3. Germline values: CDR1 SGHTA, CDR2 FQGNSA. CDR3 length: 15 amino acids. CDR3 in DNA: TGTGCCAGCAGAGGGGGACTAGCGGGGGGCTACGAGCAGTACTTC. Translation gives CASRGGLAGGYEQYF.

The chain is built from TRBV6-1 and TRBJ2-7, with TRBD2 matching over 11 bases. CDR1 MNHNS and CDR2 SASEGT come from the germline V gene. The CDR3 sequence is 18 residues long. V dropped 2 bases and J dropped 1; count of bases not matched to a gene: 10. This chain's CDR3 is CASSESLAGGRYSYEQYF. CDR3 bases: TGTGCCAGCAGTGAAAGTCTAGCGGGGGGTCGATATTCCTACGAGCAGTACTTC.

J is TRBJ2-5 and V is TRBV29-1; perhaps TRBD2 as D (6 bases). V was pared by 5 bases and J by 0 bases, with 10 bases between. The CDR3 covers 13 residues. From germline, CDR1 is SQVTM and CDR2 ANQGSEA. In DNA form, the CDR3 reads TGCAGCGTTTCGGGGGTGTACCAAGAGACCCAGTACTTC. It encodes CSVSGVYQETQYF. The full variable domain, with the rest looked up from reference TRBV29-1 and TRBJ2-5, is SAVISQKPSRDICQRGTSLTIQCQVDSQVTMMFWYRQQPGQSLTLIATANQGSEATYESGFVIDKFPISRPNLTFSTLTVSNMSPEDSSIYLCSVSGVYQETQYFGPGTRLLVL.

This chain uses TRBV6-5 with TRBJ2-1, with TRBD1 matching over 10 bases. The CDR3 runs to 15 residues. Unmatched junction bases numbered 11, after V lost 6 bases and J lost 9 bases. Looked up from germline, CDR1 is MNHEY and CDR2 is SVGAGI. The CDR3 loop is CASRPTDRGVTEQFF. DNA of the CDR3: TGTGCCAGCAGACCTACGGACAGGGGGGTTACTGAGCAGTTCTTC.

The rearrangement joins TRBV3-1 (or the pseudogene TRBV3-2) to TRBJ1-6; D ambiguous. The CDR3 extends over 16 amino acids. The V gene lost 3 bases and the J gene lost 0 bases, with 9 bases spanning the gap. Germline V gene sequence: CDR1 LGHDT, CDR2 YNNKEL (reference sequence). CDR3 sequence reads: CASSHGVSSYNSPLHF. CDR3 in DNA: TGTGCCAGCAGCCACGGGGTCAGCTCCTATAATTCACCCCTCCACTTT.

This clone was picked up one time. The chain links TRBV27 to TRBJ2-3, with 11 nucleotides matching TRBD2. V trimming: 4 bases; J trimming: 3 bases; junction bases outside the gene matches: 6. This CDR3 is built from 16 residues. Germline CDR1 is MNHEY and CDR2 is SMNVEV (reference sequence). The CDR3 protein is CASSSLSGGGTDTQYF. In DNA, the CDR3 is TGTGCCAGCAGTTCCCTTAGCGGGGGGGGGACAGATACGCAGTATTTT.

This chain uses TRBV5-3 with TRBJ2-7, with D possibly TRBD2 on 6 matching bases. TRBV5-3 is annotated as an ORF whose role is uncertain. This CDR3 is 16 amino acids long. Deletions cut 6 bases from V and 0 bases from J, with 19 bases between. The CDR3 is CARTFGVQTSSYEQYF. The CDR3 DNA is TGTGCCAGAACCTTCGGGGTCCAGACTAGCTCCTACGAGCAGTACTTC.

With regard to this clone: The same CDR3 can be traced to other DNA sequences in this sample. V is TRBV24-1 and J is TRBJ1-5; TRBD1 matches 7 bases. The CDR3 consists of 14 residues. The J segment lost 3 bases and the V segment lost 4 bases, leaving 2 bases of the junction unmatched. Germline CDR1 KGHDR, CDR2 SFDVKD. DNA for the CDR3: TGTGCCACCAGTGACGGACAGGACAATCAGCCCCAGCATTTT. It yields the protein CATSDGQDNQPQHF.